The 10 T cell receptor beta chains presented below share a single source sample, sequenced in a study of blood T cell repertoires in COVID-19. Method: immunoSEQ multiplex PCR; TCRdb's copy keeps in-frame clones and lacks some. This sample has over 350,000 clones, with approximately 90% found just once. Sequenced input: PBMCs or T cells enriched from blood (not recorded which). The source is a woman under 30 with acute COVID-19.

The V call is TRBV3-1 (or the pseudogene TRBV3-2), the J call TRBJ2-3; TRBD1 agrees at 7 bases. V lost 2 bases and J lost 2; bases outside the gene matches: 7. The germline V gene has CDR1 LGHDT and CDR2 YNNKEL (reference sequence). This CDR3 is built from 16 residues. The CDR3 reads CASSQITGTVTDTQYF. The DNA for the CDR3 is TGTGCCAGCAGCCAAATAACCGGGACAGTCACAGATACGCAGTATTTT.

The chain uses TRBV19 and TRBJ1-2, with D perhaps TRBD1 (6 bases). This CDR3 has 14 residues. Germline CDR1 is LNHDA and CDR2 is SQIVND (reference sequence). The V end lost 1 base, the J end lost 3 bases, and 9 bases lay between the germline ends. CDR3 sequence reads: CASSIGGPDYGYTF. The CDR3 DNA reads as TGTGCCAGTAGTATAGGGGGGCCCGACTATGGCTACACCTTC.

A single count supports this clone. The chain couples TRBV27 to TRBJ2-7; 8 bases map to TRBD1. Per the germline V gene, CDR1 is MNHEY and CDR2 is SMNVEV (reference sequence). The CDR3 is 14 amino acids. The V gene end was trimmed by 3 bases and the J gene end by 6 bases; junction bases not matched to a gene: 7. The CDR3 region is CASSFGTGGFEQYF. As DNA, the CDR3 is TGTGCCAGCAGTTTCGGGACAGGCGGTTTCGAGCAGTACTTC.

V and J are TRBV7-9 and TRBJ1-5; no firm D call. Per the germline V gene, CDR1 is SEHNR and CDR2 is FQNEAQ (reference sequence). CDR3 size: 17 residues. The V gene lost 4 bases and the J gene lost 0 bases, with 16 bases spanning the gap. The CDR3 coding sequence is TGTGCCAGCAGCTCCCAGGCCGGGGAATATAGCAATCAGCCCCAGCATTTT. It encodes CASSSQAGEYSNQPQHF.

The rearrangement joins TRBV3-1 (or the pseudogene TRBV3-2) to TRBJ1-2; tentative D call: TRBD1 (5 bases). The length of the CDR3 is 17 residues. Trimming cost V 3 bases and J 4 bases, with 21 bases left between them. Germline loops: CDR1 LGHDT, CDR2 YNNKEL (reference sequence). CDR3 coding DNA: TGTGCCAGCAGCCACTCACCGGGGGGGGTTTGGATCTATGGCTACACCTTC. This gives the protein CASSHSPGGVWIYGYTF.

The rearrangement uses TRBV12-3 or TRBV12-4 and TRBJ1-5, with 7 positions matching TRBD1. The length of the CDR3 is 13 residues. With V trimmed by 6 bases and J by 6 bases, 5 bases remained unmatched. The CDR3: CASRETGRQPQHF. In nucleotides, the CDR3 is TGTGCCAGCAGAGAGACAGGGCGTCAGCCCCAGCATTTT.

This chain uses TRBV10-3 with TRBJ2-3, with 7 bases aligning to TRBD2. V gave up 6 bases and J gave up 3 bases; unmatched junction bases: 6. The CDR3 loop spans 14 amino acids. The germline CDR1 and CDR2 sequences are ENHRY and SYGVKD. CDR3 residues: CAIRRAGVTDTQYF. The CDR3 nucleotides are TGTGCCATCAGGAGGGCGGGAGTTACAGATACGCAGTATTTT.

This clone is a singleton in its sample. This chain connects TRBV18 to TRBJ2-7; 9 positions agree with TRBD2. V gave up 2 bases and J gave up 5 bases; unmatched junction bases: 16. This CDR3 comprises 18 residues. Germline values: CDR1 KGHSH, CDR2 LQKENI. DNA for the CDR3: TGTGCCAGCTCACCATTCACCAGCGTAGCGGGAGTTGTCAACGAGCAGTACTTC. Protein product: CASSPFTSVAGVVNEQYF. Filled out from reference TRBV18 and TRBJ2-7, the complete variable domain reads NAGVMQNPRHLVRRRGQEARLRCSPMKGHSHVYWYRQLPEEGLKFMVYLQKENIIDESGMPKERFSAEFPKEGPSILRIQQVVRGDSAAYFCASSPFTSVAGVVNEQYFGPGTRLTVT.

CDR3 nucleotides: TGTGCCACCAGTGAGGACAGGGTATATGGCTACACCTTC. Protein: CATSEDRVYGYTF. The chain joins TRBV24-1 to TRBJ1-2; 8 bases align to TRBD1. The trim removed 4 bases at V and 5 bases at J, leaving 2 bases unmatched. Germline CDR1 KGHDR, CDR2 SFDVKD. The CDR3 runs 13 residues.

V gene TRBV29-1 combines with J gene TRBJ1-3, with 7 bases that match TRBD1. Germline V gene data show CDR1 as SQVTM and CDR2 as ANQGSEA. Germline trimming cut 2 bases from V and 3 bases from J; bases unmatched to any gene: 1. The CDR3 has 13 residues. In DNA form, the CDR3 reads TGCAGCGTTGAACAGGGGGATGGAAACACCATATATTTT. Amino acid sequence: CSVEQGDGNTIYF.